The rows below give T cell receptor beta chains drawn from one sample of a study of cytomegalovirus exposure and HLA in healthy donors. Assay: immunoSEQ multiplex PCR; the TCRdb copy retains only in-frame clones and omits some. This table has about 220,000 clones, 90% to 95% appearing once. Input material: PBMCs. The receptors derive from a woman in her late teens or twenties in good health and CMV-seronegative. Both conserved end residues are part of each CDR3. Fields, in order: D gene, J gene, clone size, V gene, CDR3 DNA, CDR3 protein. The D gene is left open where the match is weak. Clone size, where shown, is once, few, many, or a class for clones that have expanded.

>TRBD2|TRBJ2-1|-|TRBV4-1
TGCGCCAGCAGGGGGACTAGCGGGAGCAATGAGCAGTTCTTC
CASRGTSGSNEQFF
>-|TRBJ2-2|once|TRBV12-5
TGTGCTAGTGGTTTTAGGTCCTCGGGGTCCACCGGGGAGCTGTTTTTT
CASGFRSSGSTGELFF
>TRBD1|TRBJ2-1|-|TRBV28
TGTGCCAGCAGACGGACAGGGGTTTTGGCGGGAGCCTACAATGAGCAGTTCTTC
CASRRTGVLAGAYNEQFF
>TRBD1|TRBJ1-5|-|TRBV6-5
TGTGCCAGCAGTAAGGACAGGGATGAGGGTCAGCCCCAGCATTTT
CASSKDRDEGQPQHF
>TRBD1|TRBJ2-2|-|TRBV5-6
TGTGCCAGCAGCCCCGGGACAGGGAGGACTCCCACCGGGGAGCTGTTTTTT
CASSPGTGRTPTGELFF
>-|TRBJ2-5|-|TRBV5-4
TGTGCCAGCGGAGGAGGGGGGGTAGAGACCCAGTACTTC
CASGGGGVETQYF
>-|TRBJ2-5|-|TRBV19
TGTGCCAGTAGTATAGGACAGCTCCAAGAGACCCAGTACTTC
CASSIGQLQETQYF
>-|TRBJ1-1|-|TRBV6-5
TGTGCCAGCAGCCGAACCCCTCAGGGCAGGGCTGAAGCTTTCTTT
CASSRTPQGRAEAFF
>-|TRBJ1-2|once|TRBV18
TGTGCCAGCTCACCAGTACAGGGAGACTATGGCTACACCTTC
CASSPVQGDYGYTF
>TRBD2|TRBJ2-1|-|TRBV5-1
TGCGCCAGCAGCTTCGCTAGCGGGTCCTACAATGAGCAGTTCTTC
CASSFASGSYNEQFF
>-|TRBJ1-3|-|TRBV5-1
TGCGCCAGCAGCTTTTCGACGGGGAACTCTGGAAACACCATATATTTT
CASSFSTGNSGNTIYF
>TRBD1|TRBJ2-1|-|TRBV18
TGTGCCAGCTCACCCAGGACAGGGCCAAGCTCCTACAATGAGCAGTTCTTC
CASSPRTGPSSYNEQFF
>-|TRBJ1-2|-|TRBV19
TGTGCCAGTAGTATCCAGGGCTCTAACTATGGCTACACCTTC
CASSIQGSNYGYTF
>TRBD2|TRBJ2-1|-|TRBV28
TGTGCCAGCAGGTTGATACTAGCGGCTCTCCAAGATGAGCAGTTCTTC
CASRLILAALQDEQFF
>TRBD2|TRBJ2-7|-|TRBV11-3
TGTGCCAGCAGCTACCAAAGCGGGAGCTACGAGCAGTACTTC
CASSYQSGSYEQYF
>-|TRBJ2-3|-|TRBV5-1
TGCGCCAGCAGCTTGGGGACTCAACTCCTCACAGATACGCAGTATTTT
CASSLGTQLLTDTQYF
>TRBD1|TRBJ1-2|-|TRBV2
TGTGCCAGCATACAGGGGCTTGTGAGTGGCTACACCTTC
CASIQGLVSGYTF
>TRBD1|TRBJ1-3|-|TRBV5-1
TGCGCCAGCAGCAGTACAGGGGTTCTCTCTGGAAACACCATATATTTT
CASSSTGVLSGNTIYF
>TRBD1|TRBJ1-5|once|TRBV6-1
TGTGCCAGCAGCAACAGGGGATTGGAGTATCAGCCCCAGCATTTT
CASSNRGLEYQPQHF
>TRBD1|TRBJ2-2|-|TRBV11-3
TGTGCCAGCAGCTCGGGACAGGGGAGGACCGGGGAGCTGTTTTTT
CASSSGQGRTGELFF
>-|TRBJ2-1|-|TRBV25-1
TGTGCCAGCAGCCCCACAACCGGGATCCTAGACAATGAGCAGTTCTTC
CASSPTTGILDNEQFF
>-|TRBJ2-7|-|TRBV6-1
TGTGCCAGCAGTGAAGGCGGGTACTTTGCCGAGCAGTACTTC
CASSEGGYFAEQYF
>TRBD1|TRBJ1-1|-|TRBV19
TGTGCCAGTAGCCGATACAGGGGAGACACTGAAGCTTTCTTT
CASSRYRGDTEAFF
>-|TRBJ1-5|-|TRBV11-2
TGTGCCAGCAGCTTAGCGGGTAATAGCAATCAGCCCCAGCATTTT
CASSLAGNSNQPQHF
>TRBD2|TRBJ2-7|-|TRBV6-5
TGTGCCAGCAGTTACTCCTGGGCGGGAGCCGAGCAGTACTTC
CASSYSWAGAEQYF
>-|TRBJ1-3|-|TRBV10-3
TGTGCCATCAGTGACCTCGGACAGAAAGGAAACACCATATATTTT
CAISDLGQKGNTIYF
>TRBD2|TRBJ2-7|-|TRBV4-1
TGCGCCAGCAGCCAAGTGCTAGCGGTGGCCTACGAGCAGTACTTC
CASSQVLAVAYEQYF
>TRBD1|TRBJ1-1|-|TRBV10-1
TGCGCCAGCAGTGAAGGGTCTCCGGGAGTGAGGACAGGGGCAATCGGCAACACTGAAGCTTTCTTT
CASSEGSPGVRTGAIGNTEAFF
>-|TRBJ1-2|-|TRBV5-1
TGCGCCAGCAGCTTCCAAACACTGGGGCACGCTAACTATGGCTACACCTTC
CASSFQTLGHANYGYTF
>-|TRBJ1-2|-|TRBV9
TGTGCCAGCAGCGTAGAGGGCAGGACGGAGGATGGCTACACCTTC
CASSVEGRTEDGYTF
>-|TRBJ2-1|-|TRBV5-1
TGCGCCAGCAGTCCGCCCCCCTTGCGCGGGGATGAGCAGTTCTTC
CASSPPPLRGDEQFF